This T cell receptor beta chain was sequenced in a study of shared T cell receptors in the human thymus. Using immunoSEQ multiplex PCR, the repertoire was profiled, and TCRdb retains in-frame clones only, with some absent. The sample includes hundreds of thousands of clones, about 90% of them seen just once. CDR1 and CDR2 (germline): WNHNN, SYGVQD (reference sequence). Trimming took 0 bases from V and 8 from J, leaving 20 bases between them. The CDR3 sequence is 17 residues long. The same data also went into a second study, on human thymus T cells. According to that study: Apparent skewing of V and J gene usage characterized both thymic and blood repertoires.

The V gene is TRBV10-1, the J gene TRBJ2-1, with D hard to call. This TCR was recovered from a boy younger than two with a congenital heart defect. Input material: thymocytes. The CDR3 DNA sequence: TGCGCCAGCAGTGAGTCCAAATCGGCAGAACGGGTAGATGAGCAGTTCTTC. It yields the protein CASSESKSAERVDEQFF.